This T cell receptor (beta chain) derives from a study of blood T cell repertoires in COVID-19 (dated by TCRdb to about 2020). Describing the broader study: The collaborator samples originated in the United States, Italy and Spain and spanned the acute and convalescent phases of COVID-19. The prospective study material was composed of cDNA or gDNA derived from T cells, B-cell-depleted T cells, or PBMCs. The dataset comprised deeply sampled blood TCRbeta repertoires from subjects exposed to, actively infected with, or recovered from COVID-19. The repertoires were released in a freely available public database intended as a resource for research on the immune response to SARS-CoV-2. The samples were drawn from the first 160 participants of the ongoing ImmuneRACE study and from 950 to 1,500 subjects provided by 6 global collaborators. Nearly every sample came with metadata listing a de-identified subject ID, COVID-19 status, age in years and sex. Where available, HLA class I and class II types were obtained from metadata supplied by the sample provider rather than from assay-based typing. Points the paper makes about the study in general: How much clinical and demographic metadata was included differed by source and by participant, and the metadata was provided uncurated.

In regard to this clone: Its antigen has not been determined. The input lacks base qualities; no much larger clone sits a single base away.

From the cysteine through the phenylalanine, the CDR3 covers 13 amino acids. Here the CDR3 DNA is all that survives: 39 bases in frame from base 1. According to the germline V gene (reference sequence), CDR1 reads SEHNR and CDR2 reads FQNEAQ. V and J are truncated by 10 bases and 5 bases respectively, leaving an intervening sequence of 17 bases. The collaborating institutions used their own protocols to collect whole blood in K2EDTA tubes. For TCRbeta analysis, collaborators shipped samples in one of three forms: frozen whole blood, isolated PBMCs, or DNA extracted from either of those sample types. TCRbeta CDR3 regions were amplified from genomic DNA by means of the immunoSEQ Assay, a bias-controlled multiplex PCR. Regarding the original processing steps: Within the assay, amplification of reference gene primers was used to estimate how many nucleated cells each sample contained. To quantify the absolute abundance of each unique TCRbeta CDR3 rearrangement, sequence reads were collapsed and filtered. For each sample, productive Simpson clonality was calculated by taking the square root of Simpson's diversity index across productive rearrangements. TCRdb took over this immuneACCESS table, retaining in-frame rearrangements with V and J assigned. Such tables are incomplete; in checked studies, under half of the missing clones stem from an unresolved V gene, and the remainder is unexplained. The V and J calls and clone size were taken over from that table, and D and trimming were inferred from the DNA. A total of 35,000 to 45,000 clones appear in this sample, 92% of them only once. The ten largest clones represent 9.2% of the sample.

The sequence was obtained from a man over 45 with active COVID-19. The chain is made from TRBV7-9 and TRBJ1-1, and TRBD1 may be the D gene, going by 5 matching bases. Source material: peripheral blood. Here the CDR3 is given as CATSGPKGTEAFF. The nucleotides read TGTGCCACGTCGGGCCCCAAGGGGACTGAAGCTTTCTTT.